The 8 T cell receptor beta chains reported below all come from one sample, sequenced in a study of blood T cell repertoires in COVID-19. The repertoire was sequenced with immunoSEQ multiplex PCR; TCRdb's copy has only in-frame clones and lacks some. The sample lists some 400,000 clones; more than 80% were seen once. The sample was PBMCs or T cells enriched from blood (not recorded which). Source of these receptors: a young man who had recovered from COVID-19.

This chain links TRBV28 with TRBJ1-2; tentative D call: TRBD1 (5 bases). The CDR3 is 14 amino acids. Trimming left V 2 bases short and J 2 bases short, with 9 bases between. Per the germline V gene, CDR1 is MDHEN and CDR2 is SYDVKM. The DNA of the CDR3 is TGTGCCAGCAGTTTAGACTCAGGGAACTATGGCTACACCTTC. Amino acid sequence: CASSLDSGNYGYTF.

This sequence joins TRBV6-1 and TRBJ2-5; 7 bases agree with TRBD1. CDR1 and CDR2 (germline): MNHNS, SASEGT. The CDR3 spans 16 residues. The junction had 11 bases not matched to a gene; V was cut back by 2 bases and J by 5 bases. CDR3 in DNA: TGTGCCAGCAGTGAACTAGGACAGGCTTCTGGCGAGACCCAGTACTTC. Its translation: CASSELGQASGETQYF.

The chain couples TRBV19 to TRBJ2-6; no firm D call. With 2 bases removed from V and 1 base from J, the gap between germline ends came to 9 bases. The CDR3 covers 16 residues. CDR1 LNHDA and CDR2 SQIVND come from the germline V gene (reference sequence). As DNA, the CDR3 is TGTGCCAGTAGTATACAGGTTCGTTCTGGGGCCAACGTCCTGACTTTC. This encodes CASSIQVRSGANVLTF.

This clone was observed a single time. The chain recombines TRBV29-1 with TRBJ2-3; weak D call: TRBD2 (5 bases). V lost 3 bases and J 3 bases, leaving 13 bases between the germline ends. Looked up from germline, CDR1 is SQVTM and CDR2 is ANQGSEA. This CDR3 is built from 14 residues. CDR3 in DNA: TGCAGCGTTGACCCGGGGTTGGGGACAGATACGCAGTATTTT. It specifies CSVDPGLGTDTQYF.

This clone was detected only a few times. V usage is TRBV4-1 and J usage is TRBJ2-1, with 8 bases matching TRBD2. Trimming took 1 base from V and 8 from J; bases not matched to a gene: 4. Germline values: CDR1 MGHRA, CDR2 YSYEKL. The CDR3 contains 14 residues. CDR3 sequence reads: CASSQGTSTYEQFF. The CDR3 region has the DNA TGCGCCAGCAGCCAAGGGACTAGCACCTATGAGCAGTTCTTC.

V usage is TRBV7-2 and J usage is TRBJ2-2; weak D call: TRBD2 (6 bases). The V end lost 3 bases, the J end lost 1 base, and 6 bases lay between the germline ends. This CDR3 comprises 14 residues. Looked up from germline, CDR1 is SGHTA and CDR2 is FQGNSA. CDR3 sequence: CASSFSGNTGELFF. DNA for the CDR3: TGTGCCAGCAGCTTTAGCGGGAACACCGGGGAGCTGTTTTTT.

Concerning this clone: Additional DNA sequences in this sample encode the identical CDR3. CDR3 loop: CASSSGQGNTEAFF. CDR3 sequence (DNA): TGTGCCAGTAGTAGCGGACAGGGGAACACTGAAGCTTTCTTT. The chain links TRBV19 to TRBJ1-1; 8 bases are shared with TRBD1. V was pared by 4 bases and J by 1 base, with 2 bases of the junction left unmatched. The CDR3 is 14 residues long. Germline assignment: CDR1 LNHDA and CDR2 SQIVND (reference sequence).

V usage is TRBV2 and J usage is TRBJ1-1; 7 bases fit TRBD1. The CDR3 contains 13 residues. With V trimmed by 6 bases and J by 3 bases, 4 bases remained unmatched. CDR1 and CDR2 (germline): SNHLY, FYNNEI. CDR3 residues: CASRGGQYTEAFF. Written as DNA, the CDR3 is TGTGCCAGCAGGGGGGGACAGTACACTGAAGCTTTCTTT.